This T cell receptor beta chain was captured in a study of T cell responses to AZD1222 COVID-19 vaccine. Whole-study findings and limits: Donors were mostly white British, more females; clonal diversity possibly underestimated. Spike-specific TCR breadth and depth grew following two AZD1222 doses.

V lost 0 bases and J 6 bases, leaving 16 bases between the germline ends. CDR3 length equals 16 residues. Of note for this clone: Its matching antigen is unknown.

Repertoires were generated with immunoSEQ multiplex PCR, while TCRdb's copy carries only in-frame clones and drops some. The sample lists around 99,000 clones, about 92% occurring once. This chain joins TRBV5-3 and TRBJ2-1, with D possibly matching TRBD2 (6 bases). TRBV5-3 is classed as an ORF, of uncertain function. The sequencing used peripheral blood, collected on day 0 of AZD1222 vaccination. This TCR derives from an adult in good health. The CDR3 is CARSLGVAVHCNEQFF. The CDR3, as DNA: TGTGCCAGAAGCTTGGGCGTAGCGGTTCATTGCAATGAGCAGTTCTTC.